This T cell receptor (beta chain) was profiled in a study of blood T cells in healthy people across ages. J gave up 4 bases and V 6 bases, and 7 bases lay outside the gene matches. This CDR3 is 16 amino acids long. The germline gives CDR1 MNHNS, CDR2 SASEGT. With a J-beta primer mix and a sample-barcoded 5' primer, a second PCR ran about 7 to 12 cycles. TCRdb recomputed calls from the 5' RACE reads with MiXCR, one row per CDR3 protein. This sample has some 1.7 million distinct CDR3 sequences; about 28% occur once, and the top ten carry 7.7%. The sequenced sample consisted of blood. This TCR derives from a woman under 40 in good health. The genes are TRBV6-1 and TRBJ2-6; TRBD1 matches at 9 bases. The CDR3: CASSSGTGQGANVLTF. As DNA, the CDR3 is TGTGCCAGCAGCTCCGGGACAGGGCAAGGGGCCAACGTCCTGACTTTC.